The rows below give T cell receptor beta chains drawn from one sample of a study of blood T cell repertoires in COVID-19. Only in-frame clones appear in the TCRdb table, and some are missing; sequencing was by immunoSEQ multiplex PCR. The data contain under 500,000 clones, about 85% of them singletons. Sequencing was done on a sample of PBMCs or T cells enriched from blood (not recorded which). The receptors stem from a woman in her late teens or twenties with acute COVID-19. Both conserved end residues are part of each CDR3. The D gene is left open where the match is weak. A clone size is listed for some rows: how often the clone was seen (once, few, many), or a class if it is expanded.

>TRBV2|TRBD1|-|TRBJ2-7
CAGAADRGLYEQYF
TGTGCCGGGGCAGCCGACAGGGGGCTCTACGAGCAGTACTTC
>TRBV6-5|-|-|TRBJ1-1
CASRALDRLNTEAFF
TGTGCCAGCAGAGCCCTTGACAGGTTGAACACTGAAGCTTTCTTT
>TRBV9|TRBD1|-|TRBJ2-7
CASSVERTGYSYEQYF
TGTGCCAGCAGCGTAGAAAGGACAGGGTACTCCTACGAGCAGTACTTC
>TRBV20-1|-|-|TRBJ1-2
CSAGAGGGYTF
TGCAGTGCTGGAGCAGGTGGTGGCTACACCTTC
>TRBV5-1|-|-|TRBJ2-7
CASSRALDSQHDEQYF
TGCGCCAGCAGCCGTGCCCTAGATTCTCAACACGACGAGCAGTACTTC
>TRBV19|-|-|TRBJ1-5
CASSAGEGNQPQHF
TGTGCCAGTAGTGCAGGGGAAGGCAATCAGCCCCAGCATTTT
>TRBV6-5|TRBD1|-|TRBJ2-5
CASRTGTETQYF
TGTGCCAGCAGGACAGGGACGGAGACCCAGTACTTC
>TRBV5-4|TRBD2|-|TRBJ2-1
CASSPSGGAVEQFF
TGTGCCAGCAGCCCTAGCGGGGGGGCGGTTGAGCAGTTCTTC
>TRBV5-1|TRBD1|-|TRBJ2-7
CASSPRGQGIYEQYF
TGCGCCAGCAGCCCACGGGGACAGGGGATCTACGAGCAGTACTTC
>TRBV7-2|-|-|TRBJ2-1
CASSLASGTFNEQFF
TGTGCCAGCAGCTTAGCATCCGGGACTTTCAATGAGCAGTTCTTC
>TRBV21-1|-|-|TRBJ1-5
CASSRTGGADHSNQPQHF
TGTGCCAGCAGCAGAACAGGGGGCGCGGACCATAGCAATCAGCCCCAGCATTTT
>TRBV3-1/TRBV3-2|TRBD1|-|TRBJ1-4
CASSQQGVFEKLFF
TGTGCCAGCAGCCAACAGGGGGTATTTGAAAAACTGTTTTTT
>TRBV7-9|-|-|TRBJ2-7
CASSLDSFHEQYF
TGTGCCAGCAGCTTGGACAGCTTCCACGAGCAGTACTTC
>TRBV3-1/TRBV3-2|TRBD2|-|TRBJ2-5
CASSQGRGGRETQYF
TGTGCCAGCAGCCAAGGACGGGGGGGCCGTGAGACCCAGTACTTC
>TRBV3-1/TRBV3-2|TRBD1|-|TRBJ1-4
CASSPRPGTVRTNEKLFF
TGTGCCAGCAGCCCACGTCCCGGGACAGTTAGAACTAATGAAAAACTGTTTTTT
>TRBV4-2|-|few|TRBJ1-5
CASSQVSSRQGSNQPQHF
TGTGCCAGCAGCCAAGTTTCCAGTCGGCAGGGGAGCAATCAGCCCCAGCATTTT
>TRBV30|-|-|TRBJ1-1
CAWSVQSGRTEAFF
TGTGCCTGGAGTGTACAAAGCGGACGGACTGAAGCTTTCTTT
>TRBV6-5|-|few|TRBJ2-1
CASKLEDEQFF
TGTGCCAGCAAGTTGGAGGATGAGCAGTTCTTC
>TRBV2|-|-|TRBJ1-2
CASSDEGYGYTF
TGTGCCAGCAGTGACGAGGGTTATGGCTACACCTTC
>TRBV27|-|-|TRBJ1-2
CASSPGQHNGYTF
TGTGCCAGCAGTCCGGGACAACATAATGGCTACACCTTC
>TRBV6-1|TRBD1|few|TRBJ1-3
CASSETGPGNTIYF
TGTGCCAGCAGTGAGACAGGGCCTGGAAACACCATATATTTT
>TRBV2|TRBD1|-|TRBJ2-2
CASRPTGANGELFF
TGTGCCAGCAGGCCGACAGGGGCCAACGGGGAGCTGTTTTTT
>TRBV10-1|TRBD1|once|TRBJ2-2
CASSDLLGQGTGELFF
TGCGCCAGCAGTGATCTTTTGGGACAGGGGACCGGGGAGCTGTTTTTT
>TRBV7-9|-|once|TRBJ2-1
CASSLQSGEQFF
TGTGCCAGCAGCTTACAATCGGGTGAGCAGTTCTTC
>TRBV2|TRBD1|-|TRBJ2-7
CASSGRDRPGYEQYF
TGTGCCAGCAGTGGTAGGGACAGGCCGGGATACGAGCAGTACTTC
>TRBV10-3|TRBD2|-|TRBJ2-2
CAISAGLADTGELFF
TGTGCCATCAGTGCCGGTCTAGCGGACACCGGGGAGCTGTTTTTT
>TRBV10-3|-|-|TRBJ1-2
CAISSLGREKASDYGYTF
TGTGCCATCAGCAGCCTCGGGAGGGAGAAGGCATCGGACTATGGCTACACCTTC
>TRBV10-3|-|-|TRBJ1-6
CAIRAVNSPLHF
TGTGCCATCAGGGCGGTTAATTCACCCCTCCACTTT
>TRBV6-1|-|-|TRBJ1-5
CASSEKGLLQPQHF
TGTGCCAGCAGTGAAAAGGGACTGCTTCAGCCCCAGCATTTT
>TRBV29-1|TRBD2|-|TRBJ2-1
CSASGGYNEQFF
TGCAGCGCCTCCGGGGGGTACAATGAGCAGTTCTTC
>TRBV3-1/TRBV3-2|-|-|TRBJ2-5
CASSHSWQGRETQYF
TGTGCCAGCAGCCATTCGTGGCAGGGAAGAGAGACCCAGTACTTC
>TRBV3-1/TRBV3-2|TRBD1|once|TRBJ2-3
CASSQEEGARTDTQYF
TGTGCCAGCAGCCAAGAAGAGGGGGCGCGCACAGATACGCAGTATTTT
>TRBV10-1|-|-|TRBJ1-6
CASSDWQVYNSPLHF
TGCGCCAGCAGTGATTGGCAGGTCTATAATTCACCCCTCCACTTT
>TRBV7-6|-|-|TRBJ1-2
CASSLAGGDGYTF
TGTGCCAGCAGCTTAGCAGGCGGGGATGGCTACACCTTC
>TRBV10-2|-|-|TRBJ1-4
CASSEGRGSPSEKLFF
TGCGCCAGCAGTGAGGGTAGGGGATCCCCCTCTGAAAAACTGTTTTTT
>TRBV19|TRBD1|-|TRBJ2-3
CASSSRARGTGGRDTQYF
TGTGCCAGTAGTAGCAGGGCAAGGGGGACAGGGGGCAGAGATACGCAGTATTTT
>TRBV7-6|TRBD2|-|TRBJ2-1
CASSYLADTYNEQFF
TGTGCCAGCAGCTACCTAGCGGATACCTACAATGAGCAGTTCTTC
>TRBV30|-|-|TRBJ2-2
CAWSHRLAGELFF
TGTGCCTGGAGTCATAGACTAGCCGGGGAGCTGTTTTTT
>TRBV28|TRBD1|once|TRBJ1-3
CASSLMTGSGNTIYF
TGTGCCAGCAGCCTGATGACAGGGTCTGGAAACACCATATATTTT
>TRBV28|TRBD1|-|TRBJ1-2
CASSTNPRQGTNYGYTF
TGTGCCAGCAGTACCAATCCTCGACAGGGTACGAACTATGGCTACACCTTC
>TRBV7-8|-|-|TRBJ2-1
CASSSGGEQFF
TGTGCCAGCAGCTCCGGAGGGGAGCAGTTCTTC